Reported below is one T cell receptor beta chain. TCRdb processed the 5' RACE reads anew with MiXCR; each CDR3 protein has one entry. The table has about 85,000 distinct CDR3 sequences, roughly 14% seen once. These data are taken from a study of T cells after yellow fever vaccination. Study observations and caveats: Booster sampling recovered most clones from primary vaccination (96% CD4, approximately 90% CD8).

The V end lost 7 bases, the J end lost 6 bases, and 14 bases lay between the germline ends. CDR3 size: 13 residues. This clonotype was obtained from a man between 18 and 35 years old who received the YFV17D yellow fever vaccine. The chain couples TRBV12-3 or TRBV12-4 to TRBJ2-3; D not certain. This sample comprised CD8+ T cells not binding an NS4B(214-222) dextramer, sorted from PBMCs, obtained less than 25 days after the first yellow fever vaccination. CDR3 amino acids: CASNTAGRDTQYF. The CDR3 DNA sequence: TGTGCCAGCAACACAGCCGGTCGGGATACGCAGTATTTT.